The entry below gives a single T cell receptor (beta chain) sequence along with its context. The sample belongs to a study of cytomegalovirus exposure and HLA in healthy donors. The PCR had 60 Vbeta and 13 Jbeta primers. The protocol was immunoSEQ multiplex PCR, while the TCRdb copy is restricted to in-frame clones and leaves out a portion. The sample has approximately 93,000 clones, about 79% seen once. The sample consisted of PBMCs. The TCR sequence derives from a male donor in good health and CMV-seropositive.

CDR3 loop: CASSTALAGGDEQYF. In nucleotides, the CDR3 is TGTGCCAGCAGCACCGCACTAGCGGGAGGGGACGAGCAGTACTTC. The chain couples TRBV7-2 to TRBJ2-7; 13 positions match TRBD2. Germline trimming cut 5 bases from V and 5 bases from J; bases unmatched to any gene: 6. Germline CDR1 reads SGHTA; CDR2 reads FQGNSA. The CDR3 is made up of 15 amino acids.